This T cell receptor (beta chain) came from a study of human thymus T cells. Surgeons resected thymus tissue during corrective heart surgery. Regarding the study as a whole: Related research described strongly overlapping thymic repertoires in unrelated people.

On this clone: No antigen is known for it.

Only in-frame clones appear in the TCRdb table, and some are missing; sequencing was by immunoSEQ multiplex PCR. Of under 95,000 clones in the sample, roughly 94% are singletons; the top ten hold around 0.034%. The CDR3 contains 14 residues. V was trimmed by 1 base and J by 9 bases, leaving 13 bases between them. CDR1 is SGHVS, CDR2 FNYEAQ, per germline. The source of this sequence is a girl under three years old with a congenital heart defect but otherwise immunologically healthy. The source material was thymus tissue. The rearrangement joins TRBV7-6 to TRBJ2-1; D possibly corresponds to TRBD2 (7 bases). CDR3 sequence: CASSLGRGLLEQFF. CDR3 DNA: TGTGCCAGCAGCTTAGGGCGGGGGCTCCTTGAGCAGTTCTTC.